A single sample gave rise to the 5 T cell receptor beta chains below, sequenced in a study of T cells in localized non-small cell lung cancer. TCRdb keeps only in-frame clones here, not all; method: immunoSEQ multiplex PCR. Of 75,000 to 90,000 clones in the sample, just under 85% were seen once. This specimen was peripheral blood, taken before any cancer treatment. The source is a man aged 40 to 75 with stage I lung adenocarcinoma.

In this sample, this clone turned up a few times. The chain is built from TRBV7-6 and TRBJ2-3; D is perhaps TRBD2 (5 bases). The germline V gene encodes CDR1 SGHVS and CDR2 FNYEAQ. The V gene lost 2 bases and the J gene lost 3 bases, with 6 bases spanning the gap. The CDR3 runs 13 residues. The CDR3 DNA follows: TGTGCCAGCAGCTTAACGGGGACAGATACGCAGTATTTT. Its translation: CASSLTGTDTQYF.

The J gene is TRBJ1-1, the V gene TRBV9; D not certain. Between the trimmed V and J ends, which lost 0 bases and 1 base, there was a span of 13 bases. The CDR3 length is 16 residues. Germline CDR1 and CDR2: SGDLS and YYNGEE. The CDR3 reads CASSVAAASPNTEAFF. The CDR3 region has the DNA TGTGCCAGCAGCGTAGCGGCAGCCTCACCGAACACTGAAGCTTTCTTT. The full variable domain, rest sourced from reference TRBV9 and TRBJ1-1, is DSGVTQTPKHLITATGQRVTLRCSPRSGDLSVYWYQQSLDQGLQFLIQYYNGEERAKGNILERFSAQQFPDLHSELNLSSLELGDSALYFCASSVAAASPNTEAFFGQGTRLTVV.

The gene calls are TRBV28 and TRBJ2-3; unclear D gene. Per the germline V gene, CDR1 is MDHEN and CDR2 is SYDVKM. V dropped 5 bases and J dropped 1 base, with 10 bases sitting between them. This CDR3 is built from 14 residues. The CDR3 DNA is TGTGCCAGCAGTATATTAGACGGCACAGATACGCAGTATTTT. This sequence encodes CASSILDGTDTQYF.

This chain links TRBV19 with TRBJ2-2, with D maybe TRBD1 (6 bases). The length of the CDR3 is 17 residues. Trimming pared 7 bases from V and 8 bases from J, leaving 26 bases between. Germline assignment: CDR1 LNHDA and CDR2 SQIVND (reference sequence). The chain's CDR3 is CASTPNLRNGGLGELFF. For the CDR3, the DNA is TGTGCCAGTACCCCTAATTTAAGAAATGGGGGCCTTGGGGAGCTGTTTTTT.

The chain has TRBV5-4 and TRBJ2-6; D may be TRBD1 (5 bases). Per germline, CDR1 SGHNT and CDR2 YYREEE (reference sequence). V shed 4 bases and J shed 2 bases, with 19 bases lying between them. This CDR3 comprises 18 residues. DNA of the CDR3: TGTGCCAGCAGCGGTGACCAGGGTGATGAGACTGGGGCCAACGTCCTGACTTTC. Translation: CASSGDQGDETGANVLTF.